These 12 T cell receptor beta chains were all obtained from the same sample, sequenced in a study of CD8 T cells in ankylosing spondylitis. A single record per CDR3 protein comes from TCRdb applying MiXCR to the 5' RACE reads. The table has around 300,000 distinct CDR3 sequences, roughly 20% seen once. The sequencing sample was made of blood, either unsorted or a sorted T cell fraction (not recorded which). The receptors derive from a female donor with ankylosing spondylitis or in good health (not recorded which).

This clonotype was counted many times. The chain links TRBV12-3 or TRBV12-4 to TRBJ1-4; D is possibly TRBD1 (5 bases). The CDR3 runs to 16 residues. The V and J ends lost 3 bases and 8 bases respectively, with 19 bases between them. CDR3 DNA: TGTGCCAGCAGTTTTAGGGCCGGAGGGGTAAACGAAAAACTGTTTTTT. Protein: CASSFRAGGVNEKLFF.

This clonotype has ten or more counts. In DNA form, the CDR3 reads TGCAGTGCTAGAGATCATGGGAAAGTAAGAACTGAAGCTTTCTTT. Amino acid sequence: CSARDHGKVRTEAFF. The chain employs TRBV20-1 and TRBJ1-1; D uncertain. This CDR3 is built from 15 residues. Germline V lookup: CDR1 DFQATT, CDR2 SNEGSKA (reference sequence). Trimming took 0 bases from V and 5 from J, leaving 16 bases between them.

The chain links TRBV20-1 to TRBJ1-5, with a possible D match to TRBD1 (6 bases). The germline V gene encodes CDR1 DFQATT and CDR2 SNEGSKA (reference sequence). This CDR3 spans 14 amino acids. V was trimmed by 3 bases and J by 7 bases, leaving 16 bases between them. The CDR3 sequence is CSARTTGRDQPQHF. CDR3 nucleotide sequence: TGCAGTGCTAGGACGACAGGCCGCGACCAGCCCCAGCATTTT.

This clonotype was seen ten or more times. The rearrangement joins TRBV12-3 or TRBV12-4 to TRBJ1-1, with a possible D match to TRBD1 (5 bases). The CDR3 totals 13 residues. Trimming removed 6 bases at V and 6 bases at J, with 14 bases between. Here the CDR3 reads CASRAQGAAEAFF. CDR3 bases: TGTGCCAGCAGGGCCCAGGGTGCGGCTGAAGCTTTCTTT.

This clonotype was recorded at least ten times. The chain is built from TRBV20-1 and TRBJ2-7; 9 nucleotides match TRBD2. Germline trimming cut 5 bases from V and 4 bases from J; bases unmatched to any gene: 6. CDR3 length: 13 amino acids. Germline V lookup: CDR1 DFQATT, CDR2 SNEGSKA (reference sequence). CDR3 nucleotides: TGCAGTGCTCCCCGGACTAGCGCATACGAGCAGTACTTC. Translated, it gives CSAPRTSAYEQYF.

This clonotype was seen a handful of times. The chain joins TRBV20-1 to TRBJ2-2; TRBD2 matches 10 bases. The CDR3 has 17 residues. The germline gives CDR1 DFQATT, CDR2 SNEGSKA (reference sequence). With V trimmed by 0 bases and J by 4 bases, 8 bases remained unmatched. The CDR3 coding sequence is TGCAGTGCTAGAGATAAGGGACTAGCGAGGAGCACCGGGGAGCTGTTTTTT. It is translated as CSARDKGLARSTGELFF.

This clonotype came up a few times. The chain uses TRBV6-1 and TRBJ2-7, with 7 bases aligning to TRBD2. The germline V gene encodes CDR1 MNHNS and CDR2 SASEGT. With V trimmed by 6 bases and J by 3 bases, 14 bases remained unmatched. CDR3 length: 16 residues. The CDR3 nucleotides are TGTGCCAGCAGCACCCTAGGGGCGGGAGTAAGCTACGAGCAGTACTTC. This gives the protein CASSTLGAGVSYEQYF.

The chain joins TRBV27 to TRBJ2-6, with D perhaps matching TRBD1 (6 bases). The V and J ends lost 5 bases and 0 bases respectively, with 20 bases between them. The CDR3 contains 19 residues. The germline CDR1 and CDR2 sequences are MNHEY and SMNVEV (reference sequence). DNA for the CDR3: TGTGCCAGCAGTCCATACCCCAGGGGCGAAAGCTCTGGGGCCAACGTCCTGACTTTC. Its protein product is CASSPYPRGESSGANVLTF.

This clonotype was seen more than once but under ten times. This chain uses TRBV7-2 with TRBJ2-3, with 11 bases lining up with TRBD2. V lost 6 bases, J lost 5 bases, and 7 bases stayed unmatched. This CDR3 comprises 15 residues. The germline gives CDR1 SGHTA, CDR2 FQGNSA. This chain's CDR3 is CASRYSGTSGDTQYF. CDR3 sequence (DNA): TGTGCCAGCAGATACTCCGGGACTAGCGGAGATACGCAGTATTTT. The complete variable domain, with remaining parts taken from reference TRBV7-2 and TRBJ2-3, reads GAGVSQSPSNKVTEKGKDVELRCDPISGHTALYWYRQSLGQGLEFLIYFQGNSAPDKSGLPSDRFSAERTGGSVSTLTIQRTQQEDSAVYLCASRYSGTSGDTQYFGPGTRLTVL.

The chain carries TRBV5-1 and TRBJ2-2; 9 bases fit TRBD1. From germline, CDR1 is SGHRS and CDR2 YFSETQ. CDR3 size: 15 residues. The ends lost 4 bases at V and 7 bases at J; junction bases unmatched: 8. The CDR3 DNA sequence: TGCGCCAGCAGCCGTGGACAGGGGAGATACGGGGAGCTGTTTTTT. Its protein product is CASSRGQGRYGELFF.

The chain joins TRBV5-1 to TRBJ2-1, with TRBD2 identical over 12 bases. Per the germline V gene, CDR1 is SGHRS and CDR2 is YFSETQ. Losses at the gene ends were 0 bases for V and 9 bases for J; bases not matched to a gene: 4. The CDR3 is 15 amino acids. CDR3 protein: CASSLGLAGVSEQFF. Written as DNA, the CDR3 is TGCGCCAGCAGCTTGGGACTAGCGGGAGTATCTGAGCAGTTCTTC. Full variable domain (rest looked up from reference TRBV5-1 and TRBJ2-1): KAGVTQTPRYLIKTRGQQVTLSCSPISGHRSVSWYQQTPGQGLQFLFEYFSETQRNKGNFPGRFSGRQFSNSRSEMNVSTLELGDSALYLCASSLGLAGVSEQFFGPGTRLTVL.

V usage is TRBV12-3 or TRBV12-4 and J usage is TRBJ2-3; D uncertain. V was clipped by 7 bases and J by 0 bases, with 14 bases between them. There are 15 residues in the CDR3. CDR3 region: CASTPPRLSTDTQYF. DNA for the CDR3: TGTGCCAGCACCCCTCCGAGACTTAGCACAGATACGCAGTATTTT.